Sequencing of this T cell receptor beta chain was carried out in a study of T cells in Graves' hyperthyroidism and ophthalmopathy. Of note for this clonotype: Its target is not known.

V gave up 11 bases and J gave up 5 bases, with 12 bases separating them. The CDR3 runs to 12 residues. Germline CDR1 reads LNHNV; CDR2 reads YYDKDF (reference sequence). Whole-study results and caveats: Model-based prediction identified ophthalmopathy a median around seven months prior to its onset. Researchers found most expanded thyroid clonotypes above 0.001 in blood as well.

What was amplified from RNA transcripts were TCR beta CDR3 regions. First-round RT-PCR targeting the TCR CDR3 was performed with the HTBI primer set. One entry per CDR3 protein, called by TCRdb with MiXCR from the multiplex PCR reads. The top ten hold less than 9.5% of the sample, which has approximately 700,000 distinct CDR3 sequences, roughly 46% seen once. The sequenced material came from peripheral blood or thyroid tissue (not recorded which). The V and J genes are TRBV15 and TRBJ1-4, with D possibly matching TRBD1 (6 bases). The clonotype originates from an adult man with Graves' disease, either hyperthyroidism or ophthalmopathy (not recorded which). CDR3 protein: CAAKQGNEKLFF. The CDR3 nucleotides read TGTGCCGCAAAACAGGGAAATGAAAAACTGTTTTTT.